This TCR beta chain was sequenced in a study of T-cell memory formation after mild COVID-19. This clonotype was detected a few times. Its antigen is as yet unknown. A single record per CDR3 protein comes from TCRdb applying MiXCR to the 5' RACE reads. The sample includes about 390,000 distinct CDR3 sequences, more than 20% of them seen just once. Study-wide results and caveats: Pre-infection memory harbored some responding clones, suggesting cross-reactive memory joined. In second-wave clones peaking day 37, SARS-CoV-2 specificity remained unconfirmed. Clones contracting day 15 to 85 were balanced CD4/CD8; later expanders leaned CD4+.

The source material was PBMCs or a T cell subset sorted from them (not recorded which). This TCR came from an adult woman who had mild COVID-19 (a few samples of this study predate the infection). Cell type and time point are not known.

This CDR3 reads CSVEGLGATYEQYF. DNA for the CDR3: TGCAGCGTTGAAGGGCTCGGGGCCACCTACGAGCAGTACTTC. The V and J genes are TRBV29-1 and TRBJ2-7; D is possibly TRBD1 or TRBD2 (5 bases each). Germline V gene sequence: CDR1 SQVTM, CDR2 ANQGSEA. V lost 1 base and J 2 bases, leaving 12 bases between the germline ends. The CDR3 has 14 residues.